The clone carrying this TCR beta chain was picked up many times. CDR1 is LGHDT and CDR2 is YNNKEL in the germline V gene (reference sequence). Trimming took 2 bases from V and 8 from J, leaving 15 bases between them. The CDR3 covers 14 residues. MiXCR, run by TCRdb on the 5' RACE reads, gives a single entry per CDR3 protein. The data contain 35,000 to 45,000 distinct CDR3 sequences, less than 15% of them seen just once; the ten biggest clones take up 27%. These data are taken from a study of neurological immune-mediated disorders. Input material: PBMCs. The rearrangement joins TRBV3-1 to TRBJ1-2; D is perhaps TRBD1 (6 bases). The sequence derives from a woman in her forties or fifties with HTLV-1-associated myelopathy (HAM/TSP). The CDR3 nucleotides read TGTGCCAGCAGCCAAAAAGTGCCCGGACAGGGCTACACCTTC. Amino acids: CASSQKVPGQGYTF.